This entry lists 18 T cell receptor beta chains sequenced from one sample in a study of prognosis after radiotherapy for stage I lung cancer. It was by two-round multiplex PCR that TCR beta CDR3 was amplified from genomic DNA. First-round PCR amplification was performed with primers specific to each TRBV and TRBJ gene. TCRdb passed the multiplex PCR reads through MiXCR, listing each CDR3 protein once. This table holds about 22,000 distinct CDR3 sequences, about 40% found once. Sequences were derived from PBMCs, sampled before or after stereotactic body radiation therapy (not recorded which). Every receptor here comes from a donor over 45 with non-small cell lung cancer.

This clonotype was seen many times. The chain links TRBV15 to TRBJ2-7; TRBD1 agrees at 7 bases. Germline CDR1 LNHNV, CDR2 YYDKDF (reference sequence). This CDR3 is built from 15 residues. V shed 1 base, J shed 0 bases, and the junction held 3 bases outside the gene matches. CDR3 amino acids: CATSRADRPSYEQYF. CDR3 in DNA: TGTGCCACCAGCAGAGCGGACAGGCCCTCCTACGAGCAGTACTTC. The full variable domain, in which reference TRBV15 and TRBJ2-7 provide the parts outside the CDR3, is DAMVIQNPRYQVTQFGKPVTLSCSQTLNHNVMYWYQQKSSQAPKLLFHYYDKDFNNEADTPDNFQSRRPNTSFCFLDIRSPGLGDTAMYLCATSRADRPSYEQYFGPGTRLTVT.

The chain has TRBV6-1 and TRBJ2-2; 7 nucleotides match TRBD1. The V gene's germline CDR1 is MNHNS and CDR2 SASEGT. The CDR3 length is 13 residues. The V segment lost 5 bases and the J segment 6 bases; nucleotides outside the gene matches: 3. CDR3 sequence: CASSTQGAGELFF. The CDR3 coding sequence is TGTGCCAGCAGTACCCAGGGGGCCGGGGAGCTGTTTTTT.

This clonotype was counted ten times or more. V usage is TRBV5-1 and J usage is TRBJ2-7; D is uncertain. Trimming removed 0 bases from V and 6 bases from J, with 13 bases in between. The CDR3 extends over 14 amino acids. CDR1 and CDR2 (germline): SGHRS, YFSETQ. The CDR3 bases are TGCGCCAGCAGCTTGGGCTCCCAAATAAGCGAGCAGTACTTC. Protein: CASSLGSQISEQYF.

This chain joins TRBV6-1 and TRBJ1-1; TRBD1 is a possible D gene (6 bases). Germline V gene lookup returns CDR1 MNHNS and CDR2 SASEGT. The CDR3 is made up of 14 amino acids. The V end was cut by 3 bases, the J end by 4 bases, with 12 bases between. The CDR3 DNA reads as TGTGCCAGCAGTGATTGGGGGGGCTTCACTGAAGCTTTCTTT. Translation: CASSDWGGFTEAFF.

This clonotype appeared many times. This sequence joins TRBV7-9 and TRBJ1-3, with TRBD1 as a possible D gene (5 bases). Germline V lookup: CDR1 SEHNR, CDR2 FQNEAQ (reference sequence). V dropped 4 bases and J dropped 2 bases, with 6 bases sitting between them. The CDR3 is 13 residues long. The CDR3 reads CASSSRAGNTIYF. DNA for the CDR3: TGTGCCAGCAGCTCCAGGGCTGGAAACACCATATATTTT.

This clonotype occurred many times. The CDR3 DNA sequence: TGTGCCAGCAGCCAAGAAGGGACAGCACCCCTCCACTTT. Its translation is CASSQEGTAPLHF. The chain couples TRBV3-1 to TRBJ1-6; 7 nucleotides line up with TRBD1. Trimming at V came to 0 bases and at J to 11 bases, leaving 1 base not matched to a gene. This CDR3 has 13 residues. Germline assignment: CDR1 LGHDT and CDR2 YNNKEL (reference sequence).

V usage is TRBV6-4 and J usage is TRBJ2-3; 7 nucleotides align to TRBD2. Germline V gene sequence: CDR1 MRHNA, CDR2 SNTAGT. CDR3 length: 14 amino acids. The V gene end was trimmed by 6 bases and the J gene end by 2 bases; junction bases not matched to a gene: 5. The CDR3 coding sequence is TGTGCCAGCAGGCAGCGGGAAAACACAGATACGCAGTATTTT. This codes for CASRQRENTDTQYF.

Many counts were recorded for this clonotype. This chain links TRBV30 with TRBJ1-6; D is uncertain. CDR3 size: 13 residues. Trimming cost V 0 bases and J 8 bases, with 8 bases left between them. Germline-derived CDR1 and CDR2 are GTSNPN and SVGIG (reference sequence). The CDR3 coding sequence is TGTGCCTGGAGTGTTGGGCGGGATTCACCCCTCCACTTT. It yields the protein CAWSVGRDSPLHF.

This clonotype was detected many times. The chain uses TRBV27 and TRBJ2-1; a weak D match, TRBD2 (5 bases). The CDR3 totals 17 residues. The germline V gene has CDR1 MNHEY and CDR2 SMNVEV (reference sequence). The V gene lost 4 bases and the J gene lost 2 bases, with 18 bases spanning the gap. The CDR3 reads CASSSRTAGSTYNEQFF. CDR3 coding DNA: TGTGCCAGCAGTTCGCGGACTGCGGGTAGCACCTACAATGAGCAGTTCTTC.

This clonotype appeared many times. This sequence joins TRBV11-2 and TRBJ2-1; 8 nucleotides align to TRBD2. With V trimmed by 3 bases and J by 5 bases, 3 bases remained unmatched. CDR1 and CDR2 (germline): SGHAT, FQNNGV. CDR3 length equals 14 residues. The CDR3 loop reads CASSFTGGDNEQFF. CDR3 bases: TGTGCCAGCAGCTTTACGGGGGGGGACAATGAGCAGTTCTTC.

This clonotype was seen at least ten times. The chain uses TRBV6-2 or TRBV6-3 and TRBJ2-2; 14 nucleotides match TRBD2. The CDR3 loop spans 16 amino acids. Germline CDR1 and CDR2: MNHEY and SVGEGT. J gave up 7 bases and V 4 bases, and 5 bases lay outside the gene matches. CDR3 residues: CASSSGLAGGVGELFF. In nucleotides, the CDR3 is TGTGCCAGCAGTTCAGGACTAGCGGGAGGAGTCGGGGAGCTGTTTTTT.

This clonotype was found many times. The chain is built from TRBV6-9 and TRBJ2-7; 7 bases map to TRBD1. Germline trimming cut 3 bases from V and 4 bases from J; bases unmatched to any gene: 3. There are 13 residues in the CDR3. The germline gives CDR1 MNHGY, CDR2 SVAAGI. CDR3 loop: CASSYTQGYEQYF. DNA for the CDR3: TGTGCCAGCAGTTACACACAGGGGTACGAGCAGTACTTC.

The sample holds many counts of this clonotype. V usage is TRBV6-2 or TRBV6-3 and J usage is TRBJ2-1; the match to TRBD1 covers 8 bases. The CDR3 consists of 13 residues. V was pared by 9 bases and J by 5 bases, with 6 bases of the junction left unmatched. The germline V gene has CDR1 MNHEY and CDR2 SVGEGT. The DNA for the CDR3 is TGTGCCAGTTCGGACAGGGTTGACAATGAGCAGTTCTTC. This translates into CASSDRVDNEQFF.

This clonotype showed up many times. The V and J genes are TRBV7-2 and TRBJ2-3, with TRBD2 identical over 12 bases. Germline CDR1 is SGHTA and CDR2 is FQGNSA. J was trimmed by 3 bases and V by 1 base; bases with no gene match: 5. There are 17 residues in the CDR3. CDR3 residues: CASSLVVLAGGTDTQYF. As DNA, the CDR3 is TGTGCCAGCAGCTTAGTGGTACTAGCGGGAGGAACAGATACGCAGTATTTT.

This clonotype has ten or more counts. The chain uses TRBV7-2 and TRBJ2-2; no definite D call. CDR1 and CDR2 from the germline V gene are SGHTA and FQGNSA. V lost 5 bases and J 5 bases, leaving 12 bases between the germline ends. The length of the CDR3 is 14 residues. The CDR3 bases are TGTGCCAGCAGCCCCGTTCGACGGACCGGGGAGCTGTTTTTT. Encoded protein: CASSPVRRTGELFF.

Note on this clonotype: A much larger clone differs by one base, so this may be a read error. CDR3 DNA: TGTGCCAGCAGTCCCTATGGGACGGCGAACTGTGGCTACACCTTC. Protein sequence: CASSPYGTANCGYTF. The genes are TRBV27 and TRBJ1-2, with a tentative D call TRBD1 (5 bases). The CDR3 runs to 15 residues. Looked up from germline, CDR1 is MNHEY and CDR2 is SMNVEV (reference sequence).

Details on this clonotype: At one end the junction does not follow the germline gene, possibly because of a read error. The chain recombines TRBV5-1 with TRBJ2-3; 8 bases align to TRBD2. The CDR3 has 15 residues. The V gene's germline CDR1 is SGHRS and CDR2 YFSETQ. The DNA of the CDR3 is TGCGGCAGCAGCCCATCGGGGGGGGGGTCAGATACGCAGTATTTT. It codes for CGSSPSGGGSDTQYF.

This clonotype was counted a single time. The chain carries TRBV20-1 and TRBJ2-1, with TRBD1 as a possible D gene (5 bases). Germline values: CDR1 DFQATT, CDR2 SNEGSKA (reference sequence). V lost 6 bases and J 10 bases, leaving 19 bases between the germline ends. The CDR3 length is 13 residues. CDR3 DNA: TGCAGTGCCCCCGGCCAGGGTGAAGTCGAGCAGTTCTTC. Translation: CSAPGQGEVEQFF.